The 6 T cell receptor beta chains below come from one sample, sequenced in a study of spatial heterogeneity in lung cancer. One entry per CDR3 protein results from TCRdb running MiXCR on the 5' RACE reads. The top ten clones hold around 10% of a sample with approximately 52,000 distinct CDR3 sequences, roughly 5.7% of them seen once. Time point defined: sample taken at primary tumor resection. The starting material was PBMCs, obtained at surgery. The receptors were sampled from a male donor with early-stage non-small cell lung cancer.

In this sample, this clonotype turned up many times. The genes are TRBV6-5 and TRBJ2-7; tentative D call: TRBD1 (6 bases). This CDR3 contains 12 residues. CDR1 MNHEY and CDR2 SVGAGI come from the germline V gene. V gave up 4 bases and J gave up 5 bases, with 9 bases separating them. The CDR3 spells CASSSQGNEQYF. The CDR3 nucleotides read TGTGCCAGCAGTTCCCAGGGGAACGAGCAGTACTTC.

This clonotype was seen only a few times. This sequence joins TRBV5-4 and TRBJ1-3; D is perhaps TRBD1 (5 bases). CDR1 is SGHNT and CDR2 is YYREEE in the germline V gene (reference sequence). V lost 0 bases, J lost 3 bases, and 7 bases lay in between. The CDR3 is 14 residues long. CDR3 DNA: TGTGCCAGCAGCTTGGGGCAGGGTGGAAACACCATATATTTT. It is translated as CASSLGQGGNTIYF.

Ten or more counts support this clonotype. The V call is TRBV20-1, the J call TRBJ1-4; possibly TRBD1 for D (5 bases). Germline CDR1 reads DFQATT; CDR2 reads SNEGSKA (reference sequence). V lost 1 base to trimming and J lost 0 bases, with 9 bases between them. The CDR3 extends over 15 amino acids. CDR3 amino acids: CSARGPGTTNEKLFF. Here the CDR3 DNA reads TGCAGTGCTAGAGGCCCAGGGACAACTAATGAAAAACTGTTTTTT.

This clonotype was seen at least ten times. The rearrangement uses TRBV28 and TRBJ2-7; D gene uncertain. The CDR3 is 10 residues long. In germline, CDR1 is MDHEN, CDR2 SYDVKM. V was shortened by 6 bases and J by 8 bases, with 8 bases between the two germline ends. The CDR3 protein is CASRKAKQYF. The CDR3 nucleotides are TGTGCCAGCAGGAAAGCCAAGCAGTACTTC. The full variable domain, with the rest looked up from reference TRBV28 and TRBJ2-7, is DVKVTQSSRYLVKRTGEKVFLECVQDMDHENMFWYRQDPGLGLRLIYFSYDVKMKEKGDIPEGYSVSREKKERFSLILESASTNQTSMYLCASRKAKQYFGPGTRLTVT.

This clonotype was seen a few times. This chain joins TRBV6-1 and TRBJ2-7; 8 nucleotides agree with TRBD2. This CDR3 comprises 13 residues. Germline V CDR1 and CDR2: MNHNS, SASEGT. V shed 3 bases, J shed 7 bases, and the junction held 5 bases outside the gene matches. The chain's CDR3 is CASSDREGREQYF. Written as DNA, the CDR3 is TGTGCCAGCAGTGACCGGGAGGGCCGGGAGCAGTACTTC.

In this sample, this clonotype turned up many times. The chain couples TRBV7-8 to TRBJ1-6; 7 bases align to TRBD1. CDR3 size: 16 residues. V gave up 5 bases and J gave up 1 base; unmatched junction bases: 5. Looked up from germline, CDR1 is SGHVS and CDR2 is FQNEAQ. Written as DNA, the CDR3 is TGTGCCAGCAGCCGACTGGGACAGTCCTATAATTCACCCCTCCACTTT. Protein sequence: CASSRLGQSYNSPLHF.